This T cell receptor beta chain stems from a study of blood T cell repertoires in COVID-19. Study background: The cDNA or gDNA used as material had been derived from T cells, B-cell-depleted T cells, or PBMCs.

Germline trimming cut 8 bases from V and 4 bases from J; bases unmatched to any gene: 10. Germline CDR1 is SNHLY and CDR2 is FYNNEI. The CDR3 is made up of 15 amino acids. Everyone who took part was roughly 18 to 90 years old, and they came from 24 US areas. Individuals in the exposed group had encountered a COVID-19 case within 2 weeks preceding study entry. Method: immunoSEQ multiplex PCR; TCRdb's copy keeps in-frame clones and lacks some. The sample lists approximately 270,000 clones, approximately 90% seen once, with 2.8% in the top ten. The sequenced material came from PBMCs or T cells enriched from blood (not recorded which). This rearrangement joins TRBV2 to TRBJ2-5; 10 bases map to TRBD2. The sequence came from a man in his forties who had been exposed to COVID-19. In DNA form, the CDR3 reads TGTGCCAGCGACAGGTCTAGCGGGAGATTAGAGACCCAGTACTTC. This gives the protein CASDRSSGRLETQYF.